One sample yielded the 9 T cell receptor beta chains listed below, sequenced in a study of blood T cell repertoires in COVID-19. Clones were read by immunoSEQ multiplex PCR, and TCRdb kept only the in-frame ones, dropping some. Of over 150,000 clones listed, about 78% were seen once; the top ten hold around 15%. The sequencing sample was made of PBMCs or T cells enriched from blood (not recorded which). The receptors here all came from a woman in her forties or fifties who had recovered from COVID-19.

The chain joins TRBV5-1 to TRBJ2-2; 9 bases are shared with TRBD2. The CDR3 is 17 amino acids. Per germline, CDR1 SGHRS and CDR2 YFSETQ. The J segment lost 7 bases and the V segment lost 4 bases, leaving 14 bases of the junction unmatched. CDR3 sequence: CASSARSSSGTGGELFF. For the CDR3, the DNA is TGCGCCAGCAGCGCCAGGAGTTCTAGCGGGACCGGCGGGGAGCTGTTTTTT.

This clone was seen ten or more times. The gene calls are TRBV6-6 and TRBJ1-5, with no clear D. Germline assignment: CDR1 MNHNY and CDR2 SVGAGI (reference sequence). V was cut by 4 bases and J by 5 bases, with 6 bases left in between. The CDR3 loop spans 12 amino acids. The CDR3 is CASSSIDQPQHF. The CDR3 DNA follows: TGTGCCAGCAGTTCTATAGATCAGCCCCAGCATTTT.

The chain's CDR3 is CASSSPGQSYEQYF. CDR3 coding DNA: TGCGCCAGCAGCTCGCCGGGACAGAGCTACGAGCAGTACTTC. The chain carries TRBV5-1 and TRBJ2-7, with 7 bases that match TRBD1. The V segment lost 3 bases and the J segment 3 bases; nucleotides outside the gene matches: 6. In germline, CDR1 is SGHRS, CDR2 YFSETQ. The CDR3 covers 14 residues. The full variable domain, completed using reference TRBV5-1 and TRBJ2-7, is KAGVTQTPRYLIKTRGQQVTLSCSPISGHRSVSWYQQTPGQGLQFLFEYFSETQRNKGNFPGRFSGRQFSNSRSEMNVSTLELGDSALYLCASSSPGQSYEQYFGPGTRLTVT.

The rearrangement joins TRBV29-1 to TRBJ2-7; 12 nucleotides align to TRBD1. J lost 4 bases, V lost 1 base, and 5 bases had no gene match. Germline assignment: CDR1 SQVTM and CDR2 ANQGSEA. This CDR3 spans 15 amino acids. The chain's CDR3 is CSVEVMGQGAYEQYF. The CDR3 nucleotides are TGCAGCGTTGAAGTCATGGGACAGGGGGCTTACGAGCAGTACTTC.

The J gene is TRBJ2-2, the V gene TRBV7-2; 9 bases are a match to TRBD2. The CDR3 loop spans 15 amino acids. The germline gives CDR1 SGHTA, CDR2 FQGNSA. With 4 bases clipped from V and 5 bases from J, the junction kept 5 bases outside the gene matches. CDR3 sequence (DNA): TGTGCCAGCAGCTCAGCGGGACTAGCAACCGGGGAGCTGTTTTTT. This translates into CASSSAGLATGELFF.

The chain recombines TRBV5-4 with TRBJ2-2, with TRBD1 matching over 8 bases. CDR1 is SGHNT, CDR2 YYREEE, per germline (reference sequence). This CDR3 contains 15 residues. Trimming cost V 4 bases and J 2 bases; bases outside gene matches: 4. The CDR3: CASSPDRGNTGELFF. In DNA, the CDR3 is TGTGCCAGCAGCCCTGACAGGGGAAACACCGGGGAGCTGTTTTTT.

The chain recombines TRBV7-9 with TRBJ2-1; D is possibly TRBD1 (5 bases). This CDR3 contains 13 residues. V gave up 7 bases and J gave up 7 bases, with 14 bases separating them. Germline V gene lookup returns CDR1 SEHNR and CDR2 FQNEAQ (reference sequence). The CDR3 bases are TGTGCCAGCACCTATGGTGCAGGGAATGAGCAGTTCTTC. The encoded protein is CASTYGAGNEQFF.

The CDR3 sequence: CASSSLVGNQPQHF. In DNA form, the CDR3 reads TGTGCCAGCAGCTCTCTAGTGGGCAATCAGCCCCAGCATTTT. The chain joins TRBV7-2 to TRBJ1-5, with D hard to call. The CDR3 sequence is 14 residues long. V gave up 4 bases and J gave up 2 bases, with 9 bases separating them. Germline V CDR1 and CDR2: SGHTA, FQGNSA.

The rearrangement uses TRBV5-1 and TRBJ2-5; D possibly corresponds to TRBD1 (7 bases). The CDR3 has 15 amino acids. Germline CDR1 is SGHRS and CDR2 is YFSETQ. Trimming pared 0 bases from V and 2 bases from J, leaving 11 bases between. The CDR3 is CASSLAGGRQETQYF. The CDR3 nucleotides are TGCGCCAGCAGCTTGGCAGGGGGGCGGCAAGAGACCCAGTACTTC.